These 11 T cell receptor beta chains were all obtained from the same sample, sequenced in a study of control samples from healthy donors and cancer patients (TCRdb year 2020). To prepare the library, the immunoSEQ multiplex PCR assay was applied. Imported from immuneACCESS, the table was reduced by TCRdb to in-frame sequences with V and J called. These copies leave out some clones; in studies compared against another copy, an unresolved V gene accounts for under half, and the cause of the remainder is not known. This sample lists some 130,000 clones; roughly 92% were detected once. The top ten constitute 11% of the sample. Sample: blood. The source is a young man in good health.

The CDR3 DNA follows: TGTGCCAGCAGTCCGTCAGGGGGAGGAAGCACAGATACGCAGTATTTT. It translates to CASSPSGGGSTDTQYF. J is TRBJ2-3 and V is TRBV4-2; D may be TRBD1 (7 bases). Germline-derived CDR1 and CDR2 are LGHNA and YNFKEQ. The V end was cut by 6 bases, the J end by 0 bases, with 16 bases between. The CDR3 totals 16 residues.

The chain has TRBV7-2 and TRBJ2-4; TRBD2 aligns across 7 bases. The CDR3 has 14 amino acids. J gave up 0 bases and V 5 bases, and 1 base lay outside the gene matches. The germline V gene encodes CDR1 SGHTA and CDR2 FQGNSA. The DNA of the CDR3 is TGTGCCAGCAGCACGGGGGGAGCCAAAAACATTCAGTACTTC. It translates to CASSTGGAKNIQYF.

The chain couples TRBV6-5 to TRBJ2-1, with 7 positions matching TRBD1. CDR1 MNHEY and CDR2 SVGAGI come from the germline V gene. This CDR3 comprises 16 residues. With V trimmed by 0 bases and J by 6 bases, 8 bases remained unmatched. The CDR3 DNA is TGTGCCAGCAGTTACTCCCCAGGGGGTTCTTTCAATGAGCAGTTCTTC. Its translation is CASSYSPGGSFNEQFF.

This chain uses TRBV4-1 with TRBJ1-2; 8 bases align to TRBD1. The CDR3 has 15 residues. Losses at the gene ends were 0 bases for V and 5 bases for J; bases not matched to a gene: 5. CDR1 MGHRA and CDR2 YSYEKL come from the germline V gene. This CDR3 is CASSQEDRAYYGYTF. The CDR3 bases are TGCGCCAGCAGCCAAGAGGACAGGGCGTATTATGGCTACACCTTC.

The chain recombines TRBV9 with TRBJ2-3, with D possibly being TRBD2 (5 bases). CDR3 length: 17 residues. CDR1 and CDR2 (germline): SGDLS, YYNGEE. Trimming stripped 0 bases from V and 1 base from J, with 15 bases between. CDR3 sequence (DNA): TGTGCCAGCAGCGTAGACGGGGTCCTCTCTGGCACAGATACGCAGTATTTT. Translating it yields CASSVDGVLSGTDTQYF.

The chain carries TRBV15 and TRBJ1-2; unclear D gene. Trimming took off 0 bases at V and 4 bases at J, with 12 bases between the two ends. The germline CDR1 and CDR2 sequences are LNHNV and YYDKDF (reference sequence). CDR3 length: 15 residues. In DNA form, the CDR3 reads TGTGCCACCAGCAGAGATCCCCAGGTGGCCTATGGCTACACCTTC. It encodes CATSRDPQVAYGYTF. The variable domain in full, with the rest retrieved from reference TRBV15 and TRBJ1-2, is DAMVIQNPRYQVTQFGKPVTLSCSQTLNHNVMYWYQQKSSQAPKLLFHYYDKDFNNEADTPDNFQSRRPNTSFCFLDIRSPGLGDTAMYLCATSRDPQVAYGYTFGSGTRLTVV.

The rearrangement uses TRBV2 and TRBJ1-2; D gene uncertain. CDR1 and CDR2 from the germline V gene are SNHLY and FYNNEI. This CDR3 is built from 12 residues. V shed 4 bases and J shed 5 bases, with 8 bases lying between them. This CDR3 is CASSVTPYGYTF. The CDR3 region has the DNA TGTGCCAGCAGTGTAACCCCTTATGGCTACACCTTC.

The CDR3 loop is CASSLALLRPNYGYTF. The CDR3, as DNA: TGTGCCAGCAGCTTAGCCCTCCTCCGACCAAACTATGGCTACACCTTC. The genes are TRBV11-2 and TRBJ1-2; D gene uncertain. Trimming removed 1 base from V and 2 bases from J, with 14 bases in between. The CDR3 is 16 amino acids. In germline, CDR1 is SGHAT, CDR2 FQNNGV.

A single count supports this clone. This rearrangement joins TRBV24-1 to TRBJ2-1, with 9 nucleotides matching TRBD2. Trimming took 5 bases from V and 0 from J; bases not matched to a gene: 25. Germline CDR1 is KGHDR and CDR2 is SFDVKD. The CDR3 is made up of 23 amino acids. The CDR3 loop is CATSGPREGLRWMGLSSYNEQFF. As DNA, the CDR3 is TGTGCCACCAGTGGTCCGCGGGAGGGCCTAAGATGGATGGGCCTCAGCTCCTACAATGAGCAGTTCTTC.

This clone was seen only a few times. V gene TRBV6-5 combines with J gene TRBJ2-7, with D unresolved. Germline assignment: CDR1 MNHEY and CDR2 SVGAGI. This CDR3 comprises 15 residues. Trimming took 5 bases from V and 0 from J, leaving 14 bases between them. In nucleotides, the CDR3 is TGTGCCAGCAGTAGACGACCGAAAGGCTCCTACGAGCAGTACTTC. Translating gives CASSRRPKGSYEQYF.

This clone was detected once. V is TRBV6-4 and J is TRBJ2-2; D is possibly TRBD2 (5 bases). V was shortened by 0 bases and J by 6 bases, with 8 bases between the two germline ends. The CDR3 is 14 amino acids. Germline V lookup: CDR1 MRHNA, CDR2 SNTAGT. CDR3 DNA: TGTGCCAGCAGTGACTCAAGCGGCGCCGGGGAGCTGTTTTTT. This translates into CASSDSSGAGELFF.